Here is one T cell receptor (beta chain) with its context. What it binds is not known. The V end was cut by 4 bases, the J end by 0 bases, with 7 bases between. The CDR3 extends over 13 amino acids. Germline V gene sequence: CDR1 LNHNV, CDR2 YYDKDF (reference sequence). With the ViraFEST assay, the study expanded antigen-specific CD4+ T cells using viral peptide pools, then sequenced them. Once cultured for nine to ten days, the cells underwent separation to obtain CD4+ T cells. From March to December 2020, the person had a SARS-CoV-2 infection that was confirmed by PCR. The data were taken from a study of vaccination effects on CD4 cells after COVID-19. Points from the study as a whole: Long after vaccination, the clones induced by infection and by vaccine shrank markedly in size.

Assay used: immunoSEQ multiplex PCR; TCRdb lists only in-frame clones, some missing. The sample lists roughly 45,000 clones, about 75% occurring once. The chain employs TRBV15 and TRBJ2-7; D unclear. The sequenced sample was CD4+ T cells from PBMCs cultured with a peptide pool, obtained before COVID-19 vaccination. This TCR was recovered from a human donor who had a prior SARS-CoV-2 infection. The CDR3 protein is CATSIGFSYEQYF. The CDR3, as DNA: TGTGCCACCAGCATCGGTTTCTCCTACGAGCAGTACTTC.